These 8 T cell receptor beta chains were sequenced from one sample in a study of CD8 T cells in ankylosing spondylitis. In TCRdb, the 5' RACE reads were re-called with MiXCR into one record per CDR3 protein. The sample lists about 240,000 distinct CDR3 sequences, over 8.5% occurring once. Source material: blood, either unsorted or a sorted T cell fraction (not recorded which). All receptors derive from a male donor with ankylosing spondylitis or in good health (not recorded which).

This clonotype was detected many times. V usage is TRBV20-1 and J usage is TRBJ2-7; 9 bases agree with TRBD2. The germline V gene encodes CDR1 DFQATT and CDR2 SNEGSKA (reference sequence). J lost 3 bases, V lost 6 bases, and 15 bases had no gene match. This CDR3 region has 16 residues. DNA of the CDR3: TGCAGTGCCTCAGCTAGCTCGGCGGGAGGGATCTACGAGCAGTACTTC. Its protein is CSASASSAGGIYEQYF.

This clonotype occurred many times. The chain joins TRBV4-1 to TRBJ2-4; 10 bases fit TRBD2. The germline V gene encodes CDR1 MGHRA and CDR2 YSYEKL. The V segment lost 1 base and the J segment 1 base; nucleotides outside the gene matches: 10. The CDR3 sequence is 19 residues long. The CDR3: CASSQVSGRNLWAKNIQYF. CDR3 bases: TGCGCCAGCAGCCAAGTTAGCGGGAGGAATTTGTGGGCCAAAAACATTCAGTACTTC.

Many counts were recorded for this clonotype. The CDR3 DNA reads as TGTGCCAGCAGCTGGGGGGTGCTAGCGGGAGACTTTAACATTCAGTACTTC. This translates into CASSWGVLAGDFNIQYF. The V call is TRBV5-6, the J call TRBJ2-4; 10 nucleotides line up with TRBD2. Germline V gene lookup returns CDR1 SGHDT and CDR2 YYEEEE. The CDR3 has 17 amino acids. V gave up 3 bases and J gave up 7 bases; unmatched junction bases: 13.

This clonotype was seen repeatedly, ten times or more. CDR3 in amino acids: CSARDIGGTQYF. DNA for the CDR3: TGCAGTGCTAGAGATATCGGGGGGACCCAGTACTTC. The chain recombines TRBV20-1 with TRBJ2-5, with D perhaps matching TRBD2 (6 bases). CDR1 DFQATT and CDR2 SNEGSKA come from the germline V gene (reference sequence). The V and J ends lost 0 bases and 7 bases respectively, with 9 bases between them. The CDR3 sequence is 12 residues long.

This clonotype was counted at least ten times. The chain links TRBV6-2 or TRBV6-3 to TRBJ2-1; tentative D call: TRBD1 (6 bases). Germline V CDR1 and CDR2: MNHEY, SVGEGT. The ends were cut back, 2 bases at V and 5 bases at J, with 13 bases in the middle. The CDR3 has 15 amino acids. The CDR3 DNA follows: TGTGCCAGCAGTTACGGACAGACGCCAAACAATGAGCAGTTCTTC. Translated, it gives CASSYGQTPNNEQFF.

There are a few counts of this clonotype. The rearrangement uses TRBV5-1 and TRBJ2-7; 12 bases are shared with TRBD1. The germline V gene has CDR1 SGHRS and CDR2 YFSETQ. With V trimmed by 2 bases and J by 5 bases, 5 bases remained unmatched. The CDR3 covers 15 residues. This CDR3 is CASSLTGQGAHEQYF. The DNA for the CDR3 is TGCGCCAGCAGCTTAACGGGACAGGGGGCCCACGAGCAGTACTTC.

This clonotype was seen repeatedly, ten times or more. The chain has TRBV7-9 and TRBJ2-1; D is ambiguous. V was clipped by 5 bases and J by 6 bases, with 8 bases between them. Germline V gene data show CDR1 as SEHNR and CDR2 as FQNEAQ (reference sequence). The CDR3 totals 12 residues. In nucleotides, the CDR3 is TGTGCCAGCAGCCCTATCCTCAATGAGCAGTTCTTC. Its translation: CASSPILNEQFF. The full variable domain, completed using reference TRBV7-9 and TRBJ2-1, is DTGVSQNPRHKITKRGQNVTFRCDPISEHNRLYWYRQTLGQGPEFLTYFQNEAQLEKSRLLSDRFSAERPKGSFSTLEIQRTEQGDSAMYLCASSPILNEQFFGPGTRLTVL.

This sequence joins TRBV5-5 and TRBJ2-2, with D possibly being TRBD2 (5 bases). The CDR3 is 17 residues long. The germline gives CDR1 SGHKS, CDR2 YYEKEE (reference sequence). V was clipped by 6 bases and J by 0 bases, with 18 bases between them. CDR3 sequence: CASTPLGGPANTGELFF. Written as DNA, the CDR3 is TGTGCCAGCACCCCCCTGGGCGGGCCTGCGAACACCGGGGAGCTGTTTTTT.